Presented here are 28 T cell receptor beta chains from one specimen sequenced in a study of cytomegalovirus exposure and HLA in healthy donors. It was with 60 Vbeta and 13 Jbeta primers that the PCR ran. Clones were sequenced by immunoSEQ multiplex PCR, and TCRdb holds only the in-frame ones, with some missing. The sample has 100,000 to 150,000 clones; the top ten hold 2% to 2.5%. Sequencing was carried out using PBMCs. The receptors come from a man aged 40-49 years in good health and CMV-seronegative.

The CDR3 reads CATRGGNTEAFF. The CDR3, as DNA: TGTGCCACCCGAGGGGGGAACACTGAAGCTTTCTTT. The chain combines TRBV7-8 with TRBJ1-1, with D possibly being TRBD1 (6 bases). The germline V and J ends were trimmed by 10 bases and 1 base, with 10 bases remaining between them. The CDR3 contains 12 residues. The germline CDR1 and CDR2 sequences are SGHVS and FQNEAQ. Full variable domain (missing parts from reference TRBV7-8 and TRBJ1-1): GAGVSQSPRYKVAKRGQDVALRCDPISGHVSLFWYQQALGQGPEFLTYFQNEAQLDKSGLPSDRFFAERPEGSVSTLKIQRTQQEDSAVYLCATRGGNTEAFFGQGTRLTVV.

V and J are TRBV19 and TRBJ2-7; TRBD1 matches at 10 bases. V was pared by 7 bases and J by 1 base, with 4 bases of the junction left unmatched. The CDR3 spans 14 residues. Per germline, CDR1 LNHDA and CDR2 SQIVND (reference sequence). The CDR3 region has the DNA TGTGCCAGTAAAAGACAGGGGGCGTCCTACGAGCAGTACTTC. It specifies CASKRQGASYEQYF.

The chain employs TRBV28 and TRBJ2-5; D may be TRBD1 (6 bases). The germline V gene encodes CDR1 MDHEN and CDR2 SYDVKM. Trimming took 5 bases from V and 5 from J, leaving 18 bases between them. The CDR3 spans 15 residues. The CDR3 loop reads CASSTRLGQSETQYF. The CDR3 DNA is TGTGCCAGCAGTACACGGCTCGGACAGAGTGAGACCCAGTACTTC.

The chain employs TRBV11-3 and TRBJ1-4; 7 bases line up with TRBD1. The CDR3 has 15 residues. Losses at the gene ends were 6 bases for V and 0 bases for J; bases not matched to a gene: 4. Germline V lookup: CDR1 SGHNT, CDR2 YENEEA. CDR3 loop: CASRGTDPTNEKLFF. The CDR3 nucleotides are TGTGCCAGCAGAGGGACAGACCCAACTAATGAAAAACTGTTTTTT.

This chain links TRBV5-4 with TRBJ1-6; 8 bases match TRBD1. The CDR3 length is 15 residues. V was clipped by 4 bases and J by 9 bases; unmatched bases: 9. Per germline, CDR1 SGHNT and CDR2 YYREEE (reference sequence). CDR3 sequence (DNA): TGTGCCAGCAGCCCAACGACAGGGGAGAGTTCACCCCTCCACTTT. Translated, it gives CASSPTTGESSPLHF. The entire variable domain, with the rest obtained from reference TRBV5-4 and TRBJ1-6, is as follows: ETGVTQSPTHLIKTRGQQVTLRCSSQSGHNTVSWYQQALGQGPQFIFQYYREEENGRGNFPPRFSGLQFPNYSSELNVNALELDDSALYLCASSPTTGESSPLHFGNGTRLTVT.

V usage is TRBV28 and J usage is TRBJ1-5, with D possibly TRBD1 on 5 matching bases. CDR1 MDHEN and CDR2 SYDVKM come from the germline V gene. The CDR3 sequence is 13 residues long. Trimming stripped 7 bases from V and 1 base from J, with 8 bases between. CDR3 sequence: CASTGGSNQPQHF. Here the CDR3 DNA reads TGTGCCAGCACCGGGGGGAGCAATCAGCCCCAGCATTTT. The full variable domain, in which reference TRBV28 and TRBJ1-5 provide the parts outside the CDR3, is DVKVTQSSRYLVKRTGEKVFLECVQDMDHENMFWYRQDPGLGLRLIYFSYDVKMKEKGDIPEGYSVSREKKERFSLILESASTNQTSMYLCASTGGSNQPQHFGDGTRLSIL.

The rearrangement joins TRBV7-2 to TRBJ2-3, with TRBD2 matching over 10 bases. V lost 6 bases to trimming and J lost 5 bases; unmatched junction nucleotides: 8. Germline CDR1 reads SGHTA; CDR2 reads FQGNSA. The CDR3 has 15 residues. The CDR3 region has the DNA TGTGCCAGCAGTCGAAGCGGGAGGGCGAAAGATACGCAGTATTTT. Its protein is CASSRSGRAKDTQYF.

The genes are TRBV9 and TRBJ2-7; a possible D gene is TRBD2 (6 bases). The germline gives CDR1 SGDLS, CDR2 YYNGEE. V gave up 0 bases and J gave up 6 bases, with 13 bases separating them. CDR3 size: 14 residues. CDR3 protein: CASSVVTSFCEQYF. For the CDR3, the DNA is TGTGCCAGCAGCGTAGTAACTAGCTTCTGCGAGCAGTACTTC.

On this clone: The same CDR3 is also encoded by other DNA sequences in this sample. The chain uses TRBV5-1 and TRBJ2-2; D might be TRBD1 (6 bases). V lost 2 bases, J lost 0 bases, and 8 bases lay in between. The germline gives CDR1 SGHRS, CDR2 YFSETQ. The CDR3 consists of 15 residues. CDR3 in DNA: TGCGCCAGCAGCTTAACAGGGCCGAACACCGGGGAGCTGTTTTTT. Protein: CASSLTGPNTGELFF.

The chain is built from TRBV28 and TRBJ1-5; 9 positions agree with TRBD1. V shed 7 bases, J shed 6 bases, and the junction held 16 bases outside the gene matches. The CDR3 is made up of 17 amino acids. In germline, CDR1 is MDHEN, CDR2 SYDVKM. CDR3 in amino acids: CASTTTRDRDVGQPQHF. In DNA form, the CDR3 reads TGTGCCAGCACTACGACCCGGGACAGGGATGTTGGTCAGCCCCAGCATTTT.

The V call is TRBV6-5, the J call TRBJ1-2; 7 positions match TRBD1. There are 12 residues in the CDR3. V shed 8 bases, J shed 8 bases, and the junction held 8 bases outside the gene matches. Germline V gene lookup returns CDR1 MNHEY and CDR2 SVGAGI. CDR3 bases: TGTGCCAGCTGGGAGACAGGGAGAGGCTACACCTTC. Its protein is CASWETGRGYTF.

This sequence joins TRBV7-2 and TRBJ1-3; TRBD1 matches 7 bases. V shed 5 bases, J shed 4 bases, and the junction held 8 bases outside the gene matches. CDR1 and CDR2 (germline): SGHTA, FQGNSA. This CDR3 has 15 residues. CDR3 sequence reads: CASSLTTGTGNTIYF. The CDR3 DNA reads TGTGCCAGCAGCCTAACGACAGGGACGGGAAACACCATATATTTT.

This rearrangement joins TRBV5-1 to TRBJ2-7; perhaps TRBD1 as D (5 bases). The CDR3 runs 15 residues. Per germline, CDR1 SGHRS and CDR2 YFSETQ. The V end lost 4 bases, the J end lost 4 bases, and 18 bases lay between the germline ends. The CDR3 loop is CASSPGSSGLYEQYF. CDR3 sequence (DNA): TGCGCCAGCAGCCCCGGGTCGTCAGGGTTATACGAGCAGTACTTC.

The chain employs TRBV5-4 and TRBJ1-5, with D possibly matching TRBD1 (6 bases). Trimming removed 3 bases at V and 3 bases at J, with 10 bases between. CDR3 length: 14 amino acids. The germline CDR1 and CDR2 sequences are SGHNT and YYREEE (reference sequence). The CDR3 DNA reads TGTGCCAGCAGCTCGCAGGGGATCAATCAGCCCCAGCATTTT. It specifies CASSSQGINQPQHF.

The CDR3 DNA reads TGTGCCAGCAGTTTCGGCAGGTCCTACACCGGGGAGCTGTTTTTT. Residues: CASSFGRSYTGELFF. This rearrangement joins TRBV27 to TRBJ2-2; no definite D call. V was shortened by 3 bases and J by 3 bases, with 11 bases between the two germline ends. The CDR3 totals 15 residues. Germline loops: CDR1 MNHEY, CDR2 SMNVEV (reference sequence).

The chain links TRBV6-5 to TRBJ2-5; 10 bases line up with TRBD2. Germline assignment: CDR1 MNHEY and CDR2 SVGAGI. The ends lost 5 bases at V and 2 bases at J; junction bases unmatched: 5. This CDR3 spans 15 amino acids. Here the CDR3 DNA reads TGTGCCAGCAGTAGGACTAGCGGAACACAAGAGACCCAGTACTTC. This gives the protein CASSRTSGTQETQYF.

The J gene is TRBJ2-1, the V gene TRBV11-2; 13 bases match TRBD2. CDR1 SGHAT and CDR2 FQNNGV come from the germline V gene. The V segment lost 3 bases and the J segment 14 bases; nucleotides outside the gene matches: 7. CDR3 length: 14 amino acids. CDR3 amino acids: CASSFGLAGAGEFF. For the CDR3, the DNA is TGTGCCAGCAGCTTCGGACTAGCGGGAGCCGGAGAGTTCTTC.

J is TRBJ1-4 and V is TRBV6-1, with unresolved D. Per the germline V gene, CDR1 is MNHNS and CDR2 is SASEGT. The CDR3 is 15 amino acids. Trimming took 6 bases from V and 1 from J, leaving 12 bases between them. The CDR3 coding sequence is TGTGCCAGCAGGGTGGACCGGGGAACTAATGAAAAACTGTTTTTT. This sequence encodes CASRVDRGTNEKLFF.

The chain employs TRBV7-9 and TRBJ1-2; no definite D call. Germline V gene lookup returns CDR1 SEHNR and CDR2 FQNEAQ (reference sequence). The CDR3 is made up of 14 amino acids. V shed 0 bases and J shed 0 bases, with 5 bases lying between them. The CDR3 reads CASSLAPANYGYTF. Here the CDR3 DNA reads TGTGCCAGCAGCTTAGCTCCAGCTAACTATGGCTACACCTTC.

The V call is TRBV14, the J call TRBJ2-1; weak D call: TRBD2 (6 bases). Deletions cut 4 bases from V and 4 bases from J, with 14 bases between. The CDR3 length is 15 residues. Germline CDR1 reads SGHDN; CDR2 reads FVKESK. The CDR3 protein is CASSPGTSRYNEQFF. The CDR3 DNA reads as TGTGCCAGCAGCCCGGGAACTAGCCGTTACAATGAGCAGTTCTTC.

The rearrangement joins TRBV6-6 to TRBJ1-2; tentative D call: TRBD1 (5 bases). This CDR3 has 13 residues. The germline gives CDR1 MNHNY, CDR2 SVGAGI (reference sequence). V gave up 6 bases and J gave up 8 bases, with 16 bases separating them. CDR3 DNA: TGTGCCAGCAGCCCCGAAGGGGCAGGGGGCTACACCTTC. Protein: CASSPEGAGGYTF.

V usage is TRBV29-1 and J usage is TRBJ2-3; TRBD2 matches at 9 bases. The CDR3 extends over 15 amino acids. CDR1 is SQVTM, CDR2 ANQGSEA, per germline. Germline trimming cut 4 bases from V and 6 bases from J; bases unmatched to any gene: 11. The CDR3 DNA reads TGCAGCGTTGGGTACCTGTCCGCGGGGGGGGATACGCAGTATTTT. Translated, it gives CSVGYLSAGGDTQYF.

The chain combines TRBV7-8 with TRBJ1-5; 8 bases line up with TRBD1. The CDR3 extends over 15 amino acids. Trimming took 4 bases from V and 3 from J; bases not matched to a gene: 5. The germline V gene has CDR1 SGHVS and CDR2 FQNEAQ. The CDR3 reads CASSSGTGPNQPQHF. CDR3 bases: TGTGCCAGCAGCTCCGGGACAGGACCCAATCAGCCCCAGCATTTT.

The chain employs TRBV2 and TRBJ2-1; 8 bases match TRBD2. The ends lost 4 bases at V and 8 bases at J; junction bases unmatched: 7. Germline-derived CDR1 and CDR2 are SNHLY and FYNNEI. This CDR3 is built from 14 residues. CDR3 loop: CASSVIGTRDEQFF. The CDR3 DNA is TGTGCCAGCAGTGTGATCGGGACTAGAGATGAGCAGTTCTTC.

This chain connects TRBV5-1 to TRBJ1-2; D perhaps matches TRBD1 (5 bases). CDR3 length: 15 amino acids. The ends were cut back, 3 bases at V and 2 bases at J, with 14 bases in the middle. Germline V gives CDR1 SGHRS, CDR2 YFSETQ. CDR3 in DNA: TGCGCCAGCAGCTCGGGGGGGGGTAGGAACTATGGCTACACCTTC. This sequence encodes CASSSGGGRNYGYTF.

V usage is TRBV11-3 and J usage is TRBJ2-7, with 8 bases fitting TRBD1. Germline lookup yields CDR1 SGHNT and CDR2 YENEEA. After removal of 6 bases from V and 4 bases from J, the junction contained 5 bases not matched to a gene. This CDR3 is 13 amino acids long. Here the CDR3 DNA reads TGTGCCAGCAGTGACAGGGGTCAGTACGAGCAGTACTTC. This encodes CASSDRGQYEQYF.

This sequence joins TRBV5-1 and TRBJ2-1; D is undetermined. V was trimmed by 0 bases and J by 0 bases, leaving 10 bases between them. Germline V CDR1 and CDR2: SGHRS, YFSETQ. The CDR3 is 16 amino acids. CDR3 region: CASSLVVAGSYNEQFF. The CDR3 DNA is TGCGCCAGCAGCTTGGTTGTGGCAGGCTCCTACAATGAGCAGTTCTTC. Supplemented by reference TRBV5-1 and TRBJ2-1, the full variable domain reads KAGVTQTPRYLIKTRGQQVTLSCSPISGHRSVSWYQQTPGQGLQFLFEYFSETQRNKGNFPGRFSGRQFSNSRSEMNVSTLELGDSALYLCASSLVVAGSYNEQFFGPGTRLTVL.

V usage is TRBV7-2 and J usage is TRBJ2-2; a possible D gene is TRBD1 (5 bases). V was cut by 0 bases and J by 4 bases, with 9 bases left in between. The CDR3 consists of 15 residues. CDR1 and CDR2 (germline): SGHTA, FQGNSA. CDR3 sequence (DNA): TGTGCCAGCAGCTTAGCGGCCAGGGCCACCGGGGAGCTGTTTTTT. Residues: CASSLAARATGELFF.